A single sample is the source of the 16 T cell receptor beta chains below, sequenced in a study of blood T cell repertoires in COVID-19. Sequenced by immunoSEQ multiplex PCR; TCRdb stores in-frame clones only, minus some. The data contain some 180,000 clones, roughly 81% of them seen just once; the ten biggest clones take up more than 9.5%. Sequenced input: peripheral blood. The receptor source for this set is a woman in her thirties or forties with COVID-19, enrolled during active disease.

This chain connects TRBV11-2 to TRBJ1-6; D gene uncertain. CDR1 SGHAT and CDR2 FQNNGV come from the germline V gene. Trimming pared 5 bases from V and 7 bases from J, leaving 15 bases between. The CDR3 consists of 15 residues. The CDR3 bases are TGTGCCAGCAGCGGCTTGCTCAGAACAAATTCACCCCTCCACTTT. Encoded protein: CASSGLLRTNSPLHF.

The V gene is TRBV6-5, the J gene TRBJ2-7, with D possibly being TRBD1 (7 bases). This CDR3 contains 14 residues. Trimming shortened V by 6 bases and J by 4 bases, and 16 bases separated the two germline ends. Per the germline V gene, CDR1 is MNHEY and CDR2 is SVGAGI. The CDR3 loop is CASSRGTDPYEQYF. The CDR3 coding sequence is TGTGCCAGCAGCCGCGGGACAGACCCGTACGAGCAGTACTTC.

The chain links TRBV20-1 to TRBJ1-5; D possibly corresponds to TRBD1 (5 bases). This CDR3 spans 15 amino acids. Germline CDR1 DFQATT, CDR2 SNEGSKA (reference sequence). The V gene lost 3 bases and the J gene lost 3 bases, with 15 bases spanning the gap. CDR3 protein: CSASPGAGNNQPQHF. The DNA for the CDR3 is TGCAGTGCTAGTCCTGGGGCAGGGAACAATCAGCCCCAGCATTTT.

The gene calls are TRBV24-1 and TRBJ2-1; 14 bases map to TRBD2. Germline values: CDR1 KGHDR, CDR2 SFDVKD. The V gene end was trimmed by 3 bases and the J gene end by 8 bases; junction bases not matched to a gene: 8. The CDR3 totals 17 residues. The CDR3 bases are TGTGCCACCAGTGATACGGGACTAGCGGGAGTGTACCATGAGCAGTTCTTC. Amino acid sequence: CATSDTGLAGVYHEQFF.

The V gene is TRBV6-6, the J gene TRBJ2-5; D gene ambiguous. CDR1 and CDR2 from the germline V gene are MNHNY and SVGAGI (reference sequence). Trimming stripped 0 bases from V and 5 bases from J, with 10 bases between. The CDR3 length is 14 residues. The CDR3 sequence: CASSYSIVGETQYF. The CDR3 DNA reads TGTGCCAGCAGTTACTCGATCGTCGGGGAGACCCAGTACTTC.

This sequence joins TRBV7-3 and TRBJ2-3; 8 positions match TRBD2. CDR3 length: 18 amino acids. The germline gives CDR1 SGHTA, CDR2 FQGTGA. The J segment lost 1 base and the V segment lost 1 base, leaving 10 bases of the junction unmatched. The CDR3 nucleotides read TGTGCCAGCAGCTTAAGGCCCGTAAGAGCGGGGGGCACAGATACGCAGTATTTT. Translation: CASSLRPVRAGGTDTQYF.

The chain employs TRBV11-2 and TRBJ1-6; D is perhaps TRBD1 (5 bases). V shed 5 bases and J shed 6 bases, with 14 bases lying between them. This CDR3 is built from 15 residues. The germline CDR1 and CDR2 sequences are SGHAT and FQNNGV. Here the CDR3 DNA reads TGTGCCAGCAGCCCGGGGGGGGTGACTAATTCACCCCTCCACTTT. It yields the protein CASSPGGVTNSPLHF.

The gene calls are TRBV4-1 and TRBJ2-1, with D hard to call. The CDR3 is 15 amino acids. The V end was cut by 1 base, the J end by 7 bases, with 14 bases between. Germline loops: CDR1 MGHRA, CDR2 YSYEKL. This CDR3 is CASSQGYQSRNEQFF. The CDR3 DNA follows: TGCGCCAGCAGCCAAGGCTACCAGTCTAGGAATGAGCAGTTCTTC.

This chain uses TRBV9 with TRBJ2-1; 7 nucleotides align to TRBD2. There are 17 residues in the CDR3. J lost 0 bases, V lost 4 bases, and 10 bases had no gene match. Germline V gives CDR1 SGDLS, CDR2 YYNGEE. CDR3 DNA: TGTGCCAGCAGCCCACGACTAGCTAGGAGCTCCTACAATGAGCAGTTCTTC. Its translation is CASSPRLARSSYNEQFF.

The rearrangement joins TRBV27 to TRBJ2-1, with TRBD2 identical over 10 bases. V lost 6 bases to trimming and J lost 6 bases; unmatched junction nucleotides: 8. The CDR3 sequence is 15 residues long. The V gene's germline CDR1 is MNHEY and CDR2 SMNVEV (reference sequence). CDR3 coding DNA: TGTGCCAGCAGGATCCCTAGCGGGAGTATCAATGAGCAGTTCTTC. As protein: CASRIPSGSINEQFF.

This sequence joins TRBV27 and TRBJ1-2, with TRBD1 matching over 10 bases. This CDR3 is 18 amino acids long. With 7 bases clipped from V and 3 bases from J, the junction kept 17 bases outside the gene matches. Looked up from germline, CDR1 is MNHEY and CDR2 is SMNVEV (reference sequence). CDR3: CASKKTGTGVGLDYGYTF. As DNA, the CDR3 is TGTGCCAGCAAAAAAACCGGGACAGGGGTGGGTCTGGACTATGGCTACACCTTC.

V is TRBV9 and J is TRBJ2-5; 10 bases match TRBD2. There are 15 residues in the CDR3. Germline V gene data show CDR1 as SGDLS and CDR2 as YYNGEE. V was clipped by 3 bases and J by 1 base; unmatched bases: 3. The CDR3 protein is CASSASGGTQETQYF. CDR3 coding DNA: TGTGCCAGCAGCGCTAGCGGGGGAACCCAAGAGACCCAGTACTTC.

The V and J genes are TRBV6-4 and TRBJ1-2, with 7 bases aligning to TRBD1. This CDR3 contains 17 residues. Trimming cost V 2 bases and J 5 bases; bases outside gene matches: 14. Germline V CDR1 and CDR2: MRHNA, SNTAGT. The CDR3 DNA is TGTGCCAGCAGTGACACCGAAGGGGGCCGTACGCCTTATGGCTACACCTTC. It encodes CASSDTEGGRTPYGYTF.

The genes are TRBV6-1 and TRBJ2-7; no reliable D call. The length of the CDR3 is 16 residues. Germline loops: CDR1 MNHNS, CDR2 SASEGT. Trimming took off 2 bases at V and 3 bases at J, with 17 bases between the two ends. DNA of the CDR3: TGTGCCAGCAGTGAAACACGAACCCCTCCAATCTACGAGCAGTACGTC. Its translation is CASSETRTPPIYEQYV.

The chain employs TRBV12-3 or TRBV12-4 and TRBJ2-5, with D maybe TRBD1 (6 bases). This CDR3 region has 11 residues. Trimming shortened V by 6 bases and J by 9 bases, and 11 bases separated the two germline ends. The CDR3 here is CASRQTGSQYF. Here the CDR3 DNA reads TGTGCCAGCAGGCAGACAGGTTCCCAGTACTTC.

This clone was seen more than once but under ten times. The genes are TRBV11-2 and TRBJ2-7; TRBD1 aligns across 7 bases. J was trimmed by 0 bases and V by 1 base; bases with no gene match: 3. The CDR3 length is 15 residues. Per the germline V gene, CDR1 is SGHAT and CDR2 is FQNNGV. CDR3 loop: CASSLGTGVSYEQYV. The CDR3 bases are TGTGCCAGCAGCTTAGGGACAGGCGTCTCCTACGAGCAGTACGTC.